The source of this TCR beta chain is a study of beta chain features in type 1 diabetes. TCRB transcripts that were expressed got sequenced, as all of the isolated RNA had been reverse transcribed. Approximately 3.6 million reads was the average for naive, central memory and regulatory T cell samples. TCRdb's copy holds only in-frame clones and misses some; the assay was immunoSEQ multiplex PCR. The sample includes some 150,000 clones, approximately 10% of them seen just once. Only a few counts were recorded for this clone. The sequence was collected from a woman between 35 and 50 years old in good health. What was sequenced was central memory CD4+ T cells from blood.

The CDR3 region has the DNA TGTGCCAGCAGTTACGGGCAGGGACTAGATACGCAGTATTTT. Its translation: CASSYGQGLDTQYF. The genes are TRBV6-5 and TRBJ2-3; weak D call: TRBD2 (6 bases). V was trimmed by 2 bases and J by 5 bases, leaving 11 bases between them. Germline V gives CDR1 MNHEY, CDR2 SVGAGI. This CDR3 is built from 14 residues.